This T cell receptor beta chain was retrieved from a study of blood T cells in healthy people across ages. Study background: The capture of about one barcoded beta molecule per two T cells was achieved by template switching.

This clonotype was seen only a few times. Next came a second PCR, run for about 6 to 11 cycles, which used a sample-barcoded 5' primer along with a J-beta primer mix. MiXCR, applied by TCRdb to the 5' RACE reads, yields one record per CDR3 protein. The sample includes 780,000 or so distinct CDR3 sequences, 56% of them seen just once. This CDR3 region has 16 residues. V lost 0 bases, J lost 1 base, and 11 bases lay in between. Germline CDR1 LGHNA, CDR2 YNFKEQ. V usage is TRBV4-2 and J usage is TRBJ2-3; D is perhaps TRBD2 (6 bases). The TCR was taken from a man aged 40-55 years in good health. The sample comprised blood. The CDR3 nucleotides are TGTGCCAGCAGCCAAGATCGCGCGGGGCGCACAGATACGCAGTATTTT. The encoded protein is CASSQDRAGRTDTQYF.